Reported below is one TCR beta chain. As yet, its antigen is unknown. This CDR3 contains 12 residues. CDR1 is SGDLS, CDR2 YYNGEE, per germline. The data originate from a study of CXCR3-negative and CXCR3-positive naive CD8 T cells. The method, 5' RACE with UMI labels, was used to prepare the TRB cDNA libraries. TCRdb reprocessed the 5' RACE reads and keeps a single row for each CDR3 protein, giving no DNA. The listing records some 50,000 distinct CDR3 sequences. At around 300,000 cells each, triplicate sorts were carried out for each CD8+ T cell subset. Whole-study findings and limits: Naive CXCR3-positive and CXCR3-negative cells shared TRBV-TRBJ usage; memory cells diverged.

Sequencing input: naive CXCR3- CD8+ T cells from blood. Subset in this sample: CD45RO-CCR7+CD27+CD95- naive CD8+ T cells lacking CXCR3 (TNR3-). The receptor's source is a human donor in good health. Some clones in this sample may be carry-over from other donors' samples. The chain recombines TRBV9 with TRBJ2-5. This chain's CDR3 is CASSVNQETQYF.